Included here is one T cell receptor (beta chain) sequence, with context. Its specific antigen is unknown. No quality values exist for individual bases; no much larger clone is one base distant. In light of the paper, this sample's time point label describes: baseline before first vaccination. Vaccinee samples were obtained from the UK trials COV001 and COV002, which included a single-blind randomized controlled phase 2/3 trial of AZD1222 (ChAdOx1 nCoV-19) in healthy adults. For TCRbeta chain sequencing, PBMC samples from trial participants were taken at day 0 and at day 28 after the second dose. The CDR3 regions of human TCRbeta chains were analyzed by immunosequencing. The authors processed their data as follows. Repertoire TCRs were checked for matches against a reference library of SARS-CoV-2-specific TCRs that had been generated using the MIRA antigen-specificity platform. Breadth was defined as the fraction of unique TCRs that were SARS-CoV-2-associated, and depth was defined as the fraction of total T cells that were SARS-CoV-2-associated. Using the MIRA data, each spike-specific TCR was mapped to the spike region that the TCR reacts to and placed in a CD4 or CD8 class. Log10-transformed breadth and depth values were compared by one-way ANOVA with Sidak's multiple comparisons tests. TCRdb stores this immuneACCESS table with in-frame sequences only. Part of the clones is absent; in the studies checked, under half of the shortfall reflects unresolved V genes, and no reason is known for the rest. Clonal size and the V and J genes are those of that table, whereas D and trimming came from the DNA. This sample gives 95,000 to 150,000 clones in total; roughly 90% of them show up just once. The top ten hold 7.5% to 9.5% of the sample.

This sample was taken from a study of T cell responses to AZD1222 COVID-19 vaccine (dated by TCRdb to about 2021). With respect to the entire study: AZD1222 recipients given second doses at about 4 weeks or at about 12 weeks were pooled, since spike-specific TCR depth and breadth were not found to differ between the two schedules. A total of 233 trial participants underwent TCR sequencing, of whom 207 had received two doses of AZD1222 and 26 had received two doses of the MenACWY control vaccine. Enrollment into the trials was organized by age into subgroups of 18-55, 56-69 and 70-plus years, and those subgroups contained roughly 150, 30 and 60 TCR-sequenced participants, respectively.

Paper-wide results and their limitations: A significant rise in spike-specific TCR breadth and depth was observed after two AZD1222 doses relative to day 0 and relative to MenACWY recipients. Reportedly, close to half of the unique spike-specific TCRs recognized epitopes lying outside the regions that are mutated in the B.1.351 and B.1.1.7 variants. Only five to seven AZD1222 recipients were SARS-CoV-2 seropositive at baseline, limiting conclusions about previously exposed vaccinees. In the small 56-69-year group, the increase in depth fell short of significance, most likely because of low power. CD4 TCRs associated with the vaccine covered the entire spike protein, and the dominant responses were in regions 160-218 and 743-854. Participants were mostly white British, with more females than males. The authors suggested clonal diversity may have been underestimated. Because no day 14 peak-response samples were available, repertoires were characterized only after the peak T cell response.

CDR1 is given as KGHSH and CDR2 as LQKENI, both from the germline V gene. Spanning cysteine to phenylalanine, the CDR3 consists of 17 amino acids. CDR3 DNA only is kept here, 51 bases in frame from base 1. After removal of 0 bases from V and 7 bases from J, the junction retains 9 bases not matched to a gene. This specimen consisted of peripheral blood, obtained on day 0 of AZD1222 vaccination. The origin of this receptor is an adult in good health. The chain was built from TRBV18 and TRBJ2-1, and TRBD2 matches 10 of the central bases. The CDR3 reads CASSPPPSGRIGNEQFF. The nucleotides read TGTGCCAGCTCACCACCGCCTAGCGGGAGAATTGGGAATGAGCAGTTCTTC.